The subject of this entry is one TCR beta chain. Its binding antigen is unknown. No qualities accompany the bases; no much larger clone lies one base away. From a lookup of the germline V gene, CDR1 and CDR2 are SGHNT and YENEEA. The CDR3, from cysteine to phenylalanine, totals 16 residues. Only the CDR3 DNA stays, 48 bases, in frame from base 1. V is shortened by 0 bases, J by 4 bases, and the region joining them spans 15 bases. This sample is part of a study of T cells in Graves' hyperthyroidism and ophthalmopathy (dated by TCRdb to about 2019). Regarding the study in general: Peripheral blood samples were taken at the time of initial diagnosis, prior to any treatment. TCR V-J signatures able to tell the groups apart were searched for in a discovery cohort of approximately 95 patients, of whom around 42 had Graves' ophthalmopathy and some 60 had stable Graves' hyperthyroidism. Whether ophthalmopathy could be predicted prospectively was tested in an independent validation cohort made up of 18 hyperthyroidism patients plus 17 patients who later progressed to ophthalmopathy. The roughly 100 discovery patients were randomly split 7:3 into training and test sets. The study also compared thyroid tissue and blood T-cell repertoires from more than five Graves' hyperthyroidism patients. After blood sampling, hyperthyroidism patients were treated with methimazole at a starting dose of 30 mg daily, and ophthalmopathy patients were treated with high-dose intravenous methylprednisolone. According to the paper, TCR Vbeta CDR3 sequencing was carried out on some 140 peripheral blood samples, which came from approximately 43 ophthalmopathy, approximately 78 hyperthyroidism and roughly 17 progressor patients.

The research as a whole found: Sample size was not statistically predetermined, and investigators were not blinded to group allocation. A model built on a 13 V-J signature distinguished ophthalmopathy from stable hyperthyroidism, reaching around 90% sensitivity and about 81% specificity in cross-validation and 80%/75% in testing. In validation, the model predicted progression to ophthalmopathy a median of about 5.9 months before onset, with 65% to 71% sensitivity and more than 72% specificity. Most expanded thyroid clonotypes (frequency above 0.001) were also detected in blood, suggesting blood repertoires may reflect thyroid immune responses.

Stable Graves' hyperthyroidism was defined as the absence of progression to ophthalmopathy over 18 months of follow-up. Hyperthyroidism patients were aged 18 to 65 years and newly diagnosed, with disease duration of less than 2 months. Any patient with an uncontrolled infection, another autoimmune disease, pregnancy or lactation was excluded. Diagnoses were established on the basis of clinical symptoms, serum thyroxine and TRAb, thyroid ultrasound, and orbital computed tomography. PBMCs were isolated from 7.5 to 10 ml of fresh peripheral blood by Ficoll-Paque density gradient centrifugation. Trizol reagent was used to extract total RNA, and RNA quality was then checked on an Agilent 2100 Bioanalyzer. The TCR beta CDR3 regions were amplified from RNA transcripts. For the first round of RT-PCR on the TCR CDR3, the HTBI primer set was used together with the Qiagen OneStep RT-PCR kit. Libraries were constructed in a second round of multiplex PCR, after which size selection and purification were performed. The libraries were sequenced on an Illumina HiSeq2000 using paired-end 100 bp reads. On the authors' methods: SOAPnuke was used to process the raw data, throwing out any read that contained adapters or uncalled bases, had a mean Phred below 15, or lacked an exact constant-primer or identifier match. High-quality paired reads were merged with COPE v1.2.5, and unique nucleotide sequences were defined as clonotypes. MiTCR v1.1 was used to align clonotypes to the IMGT TRBV, TRBD and TRBJ reference segments. Only V-J combinations with frequency above 0.0001, covering roughly 99% of repertoires, were analysed. The TCS score was defined as F50 (clonal expansion) divided by E x V (chaos), with BLOSUM62-based TCRdist calculated between CDR3 peptides within each V-J. Welch's t-statistics and random forest reduced around 520 V-J features to about 13, which were used in a naive Bayes classifier (R e1071). Starting from the raw public reads, TCRdb applied fastp trimming at Q25, assembled clones with MiXCR and retained in-frame beta chains. Identical CDR3 proteins give one entry, which carries the most common genes and DNA. In this record, the V and J calls reflect TCRdb's handling and not the investigators' own analysis. In this sample the table shows a few hundred thousand distinct CDR3 sequences, roughly 14% of which occur a single time. Together, the top ten hold 7.5% to 8% of the sample.

The material sequenced was blood. The origin of this receptor is a woman under 30 with Graves' hyperthyroidism. The chain links TRBV11-3 with TRBJ1-2; the D segment could be TRBD1, given 6 matching bases. CDR3 loop: CASSLEEGPRGYGYTF. The nucleotide sequence is TGTGCCAGCAGCTTAGAAGAAGGCCCCAGGGGCTATGGCTACACCTTC.